The clone carrying this T cell receptor beta chain was picked up a small number of times. What it binds is not known. These data belong to a study of response to subunit inactivated influenza vaccine. TCRdb reanalysed the RT-PCR reads using MiXCR and keeps one entry per CDR3 protein. The table lists more than 550,000 distinct CDR3 sequences, around 11% of them singletons. V shed 6 bases and J shed 8 bases, with 13 bases lying between them. From germline, CDR1 is MNHNS and CDR2 SASEGT. CDR3 length: 13 residues. General observations from the study: The authors put forward the suggestion that each seasonal influenza vaccination may bring in only a limited number of new T cells.

The sequence came from a man aged 45-65 years who received an inactivated influenza vaccine. The rearrangement joins TRBV6-1 to TRBJ1-4; no clear D. The sample here was PBMCs from blood, taken on the day of vaccination. The DNA for the CDR3 is TGTGCCAGCAGCAACAGAAGGAGAGAAAAACTGTTTTTT. Its translation is CASSNRRREKLFF.